Sequencing of this T cell receptor beta chain was carried out in a study of T cell changes during pregnancy in multiple sclerosis. The repertoire was sequenced with immunoSEQ multiplex PCR; TCRdb's copy has only in-frame clones and lacks some. The sample yields about 98,000 clones, 90% to 95% seen once. Specimen: peripheral blood, collected after pregnancy. The TCR was taken from a female donor in good health, enrolled as a control in a pregnancy study.

CDR3 region: CASSLPRGGANTGELFF. The CDR3 bases are TGTGCCAGCAGCTTACCCCGAGGAGGGGCGAACACCGGGGAGCTGTTTTTT. V is TRBV7-8 and J is TRBJ2-2, with D perhaps matching TRBD2 (6 bases). The CDR3 covers 17 residues. Germline assignment: CDR1 SGHVS and CDR2 FQNEAQ. With 2 bases removed from V and 0 bases from J, the gap between germline ends came to 13 bases.